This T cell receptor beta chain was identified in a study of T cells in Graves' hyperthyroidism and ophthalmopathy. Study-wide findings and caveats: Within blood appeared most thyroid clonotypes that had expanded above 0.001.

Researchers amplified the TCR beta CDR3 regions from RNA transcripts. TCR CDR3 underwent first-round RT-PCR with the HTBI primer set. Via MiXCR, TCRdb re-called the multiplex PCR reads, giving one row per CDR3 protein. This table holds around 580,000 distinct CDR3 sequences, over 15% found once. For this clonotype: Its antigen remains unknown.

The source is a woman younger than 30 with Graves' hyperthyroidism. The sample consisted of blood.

The CDR3 nucleotides are TGTGCCAGCAGCGTCGGACCCGGGACAGGGGATGGCTACACCTTC. Its protein is CASSVGPGTGDGYTF. The chain employs TRBV9 and TRBJ1-2; 10 bases fit TRBD1. V lost 2 bases, J lost 6 bases, and 7 bases stayed unmatched. Germline V lookup: CDR1 SGDLS, CDR2 YYNGEE. The CDR3 is made up of 15 amino acids.